Listed below are T cell receptor beta chains from one sample, sequenced in a study of T-cell reconstitution after alpha-beta-depleted transplantation in children. TCRdb re-called the PCR reads through MiXCR, storing one row per CDR3 protein. The table lists more than 250,000 distinct CDR3 sequences, about a tenth of them singletons. Sequenced material: PBMCs from the stem cell graft donor, taken from the stem cell graft. The receptors originated from a human donor who donated a stem cell graft to a child with SCID. Both conserved end residues are trimmed from each CDR3.

j_call,v_call,cdr3_aa
TRBJ1-1,TRBV27,ASSFLDRNTEAF
TRBJ2-7,TRBV12-3/TRBV12-4,ASGTTGYEQY
TRBJ2-3,TRBV7-9,ASSPGPLTDTQY
TRBJ2-2,TRBV9,ASMAGANTGELF
TRBJ1-2,TRBV4-1,ASSPDPGSRFYGYT
TRBJ1-2,TRBV12-3/TRBV12-4,ASSLPGEGYT
TRBJ1-2,TRBV12-3/TRBV12-4,ASSRDRGNYGYT
TRBJ2-5,TRBV4-1,ASSQDSGGGETQY
TRBJ2-1,TRBV6-5,ASSRRGGLSYNEQF
TRBJ2-3,TRBV25-1,ASSEWGSGLTDTQY
TRBJ2-1,TRBV9,ASSGRTGPNNEQF
TRBJ2-7,TRBV20-1,SASRQVDSYEQY
TRBJ1-6,TRBV27,ASGWVGSPLH
TRBJ2-4,TRBV6-5,ASSKPGRQY
TRBJ2-1,TRBV5-1,ASSLAISGGQQF
TRBJ2-7,TRBV7-8,ASSPPGANLYEQY
TRBJ1-1,TRBV3-1,ASSPNGGVRNTEAF
TRBJ1-4,TRBV25-1,ASRAPGRWGEKLF
TRBJ1-5,TRBV5-1,ASSFESNQPQH
TRBJ1-5,TRBV12-3/TRBV12-4,ASSSPNQPQH
TRBJ1-2,TRBV12-3/TRBV12-4,ASSPRDREIYGYT
TRBJ2-3,TRBV12-3/TRBV12-4,ASSTWTSLGDTQY
TRBJ1-5,TRBV12-3/TRBV12-4,ASSFRVGQPQH